The text below deals with one T cell receptor (beta chain). Its antigen is currently unknown. The record originates from a study of cytomegalovirus exposure and HLA in healthy donors. Study details: There were 100 million to 130 million unique TCR beta sequences, drawn from about 200 million T cells, in an earlier analysis.

Points from the study as a whole: Listed as cytomegalovirus-associated were 170 or so TCR beta chains. As a later analysis revealed, the rate of TCR association differed by HLA locus, with DRB1 most and HLA-C fewest. The authors later linked a missense DCLRE1C variant to TCR beta V- and J-gene trimming.

Looked up from germline, CDR1 is SEHNR and CDR2 is FQNEAQ (reference sequence). Between the trimmed V and J ends, which lost 3 bases and 8 bases, there was a span of 10 bases. The CDR3 extends over 13 amino acids. Researchers ran the PCR with 60 Vbeta and 13 Jbeta primers. Sequencing was performed with immunoSEQ multiplex PCR; in TCRdb, only in-frame clones are kept and a portion is missing. In the table there are some 130,000 clones, approximately 79% of which are singletons. The clonotype was recovered from a man between 18 and 35 years old in good health and CMV-seronegative. The sequenced sample was PBMCs. This chain links TRBV7-9 with TRBJ1-4; D unresolved. CDR3 residues: CASSFVGREKLFF. In DNA, the CDR3 is TGTGCCAGCAGCTTTGTAGGGAGAGAAAAACTGTTTTTT. Combining the CDR3 with reference TRBV7-9 and TRBJ1-4 gives the whole variable domain DTGVSQNPRHKITKRGQNVTFRCDPISEHNRLYWYRQTLGQGPEFLTYFQNEAQLEKSRLLSDRFSAERPKGSFSTLEIQRTEQGDSAMYLCASSFVGREKLFFGSGTQLSVL.